What follows are 11 T cell receptor beta chains derived from one specimen sequenced in a study of T cells in Graves' hyperthyroidism and ophthalmopathy. Researchers amplified the TCR beta CDR3 regions from RNA transcripts. First-round RT-PCR of the TCR CDR3 relied on the HTBI primer set. TCRdb reprocessed the multiplex PCR reads via MiXCR and lists one record per CDR3 protein. The sample lists around 760,000 distinct CDR3 sequences; approximately 36% were seen once. Sequencing was performed on blood. These TCRs come from a woman aged 40-49 years with Graves' hyperthyroidism.

The table lists this clonotype with many counts. This chain uses TRBV2 with TRBJ1-1; no clear D gene. Germline assignment: CDR1 SNHLY and CDR2 FYNNEI. V gave up 1 base and J gave up 0 bases, with 6 bases separating them. The CDR3 runs 14 residues. The CDR3 spells CASSEGLLNTEAFF. The CDR3 DNA is TGTGCCAGCAGTGAAGGGCTATTGAACACTGAAGCTTTCTTT.

This clonotype was picked up many times. This chain links TRBV19 with TRBJ2-7; TRBD2 is a possible D gene (5 bases). This CDR3 is 15 amino acids long. Trimming pared 3 bases from V and 7 bases from J, leaving 19 bases between. Germline lookup yields CDR1 LNHDA and CDR2 SQIVND (reference sequence). CDR3 loop: CASSMRADAAREQYF. As DNA, the CDR3 is TGTGCCAGTAGTATGCGAGCGGACGCCGCCCGGGAGCAGTACTTC.

This clonotype was counted at least ten times. The chain couples TRBV10-3 to TRBJ1-2; D call uncertain. The germline V gene encodes CDR1 ENHRY and CDR2 SYGVKD. Trimming cost V 10 bases and J 8 bases, with 23 bases left between them. CDR3 length equals 14 residues. The CDR3 spells CASGATDGRWGYTF. The CDR3 DNA follows: TGTGCCAGCGGCGCGACCGACGGGAGGTGGGGCTACACCTTC.

The chain uses TRBV7-2 and TRBJ1-4, with a possible D match to TRBD1 (6 bases). The V end was cut by 1 base, the J end by 2 bases, with 14 bases between. The germline V gene encodes CDR1 SGHTA and CDR2 FQGNSA. CDR3 size: 17 residues. CDR3 in DNA: TGTGCCAGCAGCTTAGTGGGGGGCAGCGATACTAATGAAAAACTGTTTTTT. Protein: CASSLVGGSDTNEKLFF.

The V call is TRBV7-2, the J call TRBJ2-1, with 9 bases aligning to TRBD2. Germline CDR1 is SGHTA and CDR2 is FQGNSA. The junction had 12 bases not matched to a gene; V was cut back by 5 bases and J by 13 bases. The CDR3 is made up of 14 amino acids. For the CDR3, the DNA is TGTGCCAGCAGCCTCCGGGGTAGCGGGAGCAACCAGTTCTTC. Encoded protein: CASSLRGSGSNQFF.

This chain connects TRBV6-6 to TRBJ2-7; 10 nucleotides align to TRBD1. With V trimmed by 6 bases and J by 2 bases, 7 bases remained unmatched. The CDR3 length is 15 residues. The germline CDR1 and CDR2 sequences are MNHNY and SVGAGI (reference sequence). The CDR3: CASRKYDRGPYEQYF. The CDR3 DNA follows: TGTGCCAGCAGGAAGTACGACAGGGGGCCCTACGAGCAGTACTTC.

The chain couples TRBV24-1 to TRBJ2-3, with 7 bases that match TRBD2. The V and J ends lost 5 bases and 2 bases, in that order; junction bases with no gene match: 6. Germline V gene lookup returns CDR1 KGHDR and CDR2 SFDVKD. The CDR3 runs 15 residues. CDR3 sequence: CATSALGDYTDTQYF. The CDR3 DNA reads as TGTGCCACCAGTGCCCTTGGGGACTACACAGATACGCAGTATTTT.

The chain joins TRBV7-8 to TRBJ2-1, with D perhaps given as TRBD1 or TRBD2 (6 bases each). CDR1 is SGHVS, CDR2 FQNEAQ, per germline. Trimming cost V 2 bases and J 2 bases, with 10 bases left between them. CDR3 length: 15 residues. CDR3 nucleotide sequence: TGTGCCAGCAGCTTAAGGGGGGCCACCTACAATGAGCAGTTCTTC. Its translation is CASSLRGATYNEQFF. The full variable domain, with the rest looked up from reference TRBV7-8 and TRBJ2-1, is GAGVSQSPRYKVAKRGQDVALRCDPISGHVSLFWYQQALGQGPEFLTYFQNEAQLDKSGLPSDRFFAERPEGSVSTLKIQRTQQEDSAVYLCASSLRGATYNEQFFGPGTRLTVL.

The sample holds many counts of this clonotype. The rearrangement uses TRBV20-1 and TRBJ2-7; the D is unclear. V was cut by 4 bases and J by 4 bases, with 8 bases left in between. This CDR3 spans 11 amino acids. CDR1 and CDR2 from the germline V gene are DFQATT and SNEGSKA (reference sequence). The CDR3 reads CSATESYEQYF. The DNA for the CDR3 is TGCAGTGCTACAGAGTCTTACGAGCAGTACTTC.

There are many counts of this clonotype. The J gene is TRBJ1-2, the V gene TRBV9; possible D gene TRBD1, 6 bases. The CDR3 extends over 14 amino acids. V shed 0 bases and J shed 5 bases, with 11 bases lying between them. The germline CDR1 and CDR2 sequences are SGDLS and YYNGEE. This chain's CDR3 is CASSVVGQQYGYTF. The CDR3 nucleotides read TGTGCCAGCAGCGTAGTCGGACAGCAATATGGCTACACCTTC.

The rearrangement joins TRBV7-2 to TRBJ2-5, with 9 bases lining up with TRBD1. Unmatched junction bases numbered 15, after V lost 5 bases and J lost 5 bases. The CDR3 extends over 17 amino acids. Germline CDR1 and CDR2: SGHTA and FQGNSA. DNA for the CDR3: TGTGCCAGCAGCCCTTGGACAGGGGACACCTCAGGGGAGACCCAGTACTTC. Protein sequence: CASSPWTGDTSGETQYF.